Shown below are 29 T cell receptor beta chains from a single sample sequenced in a study of breast tumors, draining lymph nodes, adjacent tissues. Samples came from axillary lymph nodes draining the breast cancer. TCRdb independently ran MiXCR on the multiplex PCR reads; one entry per CDR3 protein. The sample yields approximately 100,000 distinct CDR3 sequences, about 20% seen once. Sequenced material: axillary lymph node tissue. The source of these receptors is a female donor with breast cancer. Some clones in this sample may be carry-over from other donors' samples.

This rearrangement joins TRBV30 to TRBJ1-5; D gene uncertain. This CDR3 has 13 amino acids. V was shortened by 0 bases and J by 3 bases, with 6 bases between the two germline ends. Germline CDR1 reads GTSNPN; CDR2 reads SVGIG (reference sequence). CDR3 sequence (DNA): TGTGCCTGGAGTGTACAGCACAATCAGCCCCAGCATTTT. It is translated as CAWSVQHNQPQHF.

This clonotype was counted many times. The chain couples TRBV28 to TRBJ1-5; D uncertain. V was clipped by 2 bases and J by 6 bases, with 11 bases between them. CDR1 and CDR2 (germline): MDHEN, SYDVKM. The CDR3 runs to 14 residues. The CDR3 nucleotides read TGTGCCAGCAGTTTAGGGCAGCACGGTCAGCCCCAGCATTTT. Its protein product is CASSLGQHGQPQHF. The variable domain in full, completed from reference TRBV28 and TRBJ1-5, reads DVKVTQSSRYLVKRTGEKVFLECVQDMDHENMFWYRQDPGLGLRLIYFSYDVKMKEKGDIPEGYSVSREKKERFSLILESASTNQTSMYLCASSLGQHGQPQHFGDGTRLSIL.

CDR3: CASSGQTNTEAFF. The CDR3 coding sequence is TGTGCCAGTTCGGGGCAGACGAACACTGAAGCTTTCTTT. The rearrangement joins TRBV12-3 or TRBV12-4 to TRBJ1-1; the D gene is possibly TRBD1 (5 bases). CDR3 size: 13 residues. Trimming took 9 bases from V and 1 from J, leaving 12 bases between them.

This clonotype was observed at least ten times. The rearrangement joins TRBV24-1 to TRBJ2-3; D is ambiguous. CDR1 is KGHDR and CDR2 is SFDVKD in the germline V gene. Trimming took 5 bases from V and 0 from J, leaving 8 bases between them. This CDR3 comprises 14 residues. The CDR3 spells CATSAVGSTDTQYF. In DNA form, the CDR3 reads TGTGCCACCAGTGCCGTGGGGAGCACAGATACGCAGTATTTT.

On this clonotype: It may be a read error: a sequence one base away is much more abundant. Likely a read error: the CDR3 ends without its conserved phenylalanine or tryptophan. The chain has TRBV12-3 or TRBV12-4 and TRBJ2-2, with 7 nucleotides matching TRBD2. This CDR3 spans 13 amino acids. Trimming removed 11 bases from V and 7 bases from J; junction bases left unmatched: 10. The CDR3 spells CAGWGGPGGELFS. The CDR3 DNA follows: TGTGCCGGCTGGGGAGGGCCGGGCGGGGAGCTGTTTTCT.

This clonotype occurred many times. The chain is built from TRBV20-1 and TRBJ2-7, with 7 positions matching TRBD2. CDR1 is DFQATT, CDR2 SNEGSKA, per germline (reference sequence). This CDR3 has 15 residues. CDR3 protein: CSVRPQAGLAYEQYF. DNA of the CDR3: TGCAGCGTGAGACCCCAAGCGGGGTTGGCCTACGAGCAGTACTTC.

This clonotype turned up a few times. This rearrangement joins TRBV5-1 to TRBJ2-3, with 7 bases that match TRBD1. Germline V gives CDR1 SGHRS, CDR2 YFSETQ. V was clipped by 4 bases and J by 2 bases; unmatched bases: 10. This CDR3 spans 16 amino acids. The CDR3 here is CASSLQGPGNTDTQYF. Written as DNA, the CDR3 is TGCGCCAGCAGCCTACAGGGGCCGGGGAACACAGATACGCAGTATTTT.

The sample holds many counts of this clonotype. The chain recombines TRBV20-1 with TRBJ2-5; D gene unclear. V lost 3 bases and J lost 5, with 10 bases in between. The CDR3 contains 12 residues. From germline, CDR1 is DFQATT and CDR2 SNEGSKA (reference sequence). The CDR3 bases are TGCAGTGCTAGGCGAACCGGCGAGACCCAGTACTTC. Translated, it gives CSARRTGETQYF.

This clonotype has ten or more counts. The chain is built from TRBV20-1 and TRBJ2-3; 11 positions agree with TRBD2. CDR1 is DFQATT, CDR2 SNEGSKA, per germline (reference sequence). Trimming took 5 bases from V and 3 from J; bases not matched to a gene: 4. This CDR3 is 14 amino acids long. CDR3 sequence reads: CSAPTSGITDTQYF. DNA of the CDR3: TGCAGTGCTCCGACTAGCGGGATTACAGATACGCAGTATTTT.

This clonotype turned up a few times. The chain links TRBV19 to TRBJ2-1; D not resolved. V was cut by 3 bases and J by 4 bases, with 10 bases left in between. The CDR3 is 14 amino acids. Per germline, CDR1 LNHDA and CDR2 SQIVND (reference sequence). CDR3 in amino acids: CASSMVVFYNEQFF. The CDR3 DNA sequence: TGTGCCAGTAGTATGGTAGTGTTTTACAATGAGCAGTTCTTC.

This clonotype has ten or more counts. The chain carries TRBV7-7 and TRBJ1-5; tentatively, D is TRBD1 (6 bases). Germline values: CDR1 SSHAT, CDR2 FNYEAQ (reference sequence). There are 17 residues in the CDR3. V was clipped by 3 bases and J by 0 bases, with 15 bases between them. The CDR3 loop is CASSLDSPVNSNQPQHF. The CDR3 DNA follows: TGTGCCAGCAGCTTGGACAGCCCGGTTAATAGCAATCAGCCCCAGCATTTT. The full variable domain, rest sourced from reference TRBV7-7 and TRBJ1-5, is GAGVSQSPRYKVTKRGQDVTLRCDPISSHATLYWYQQALGQGPEFLTYFNYEAQPDKSGLPSDRFSAERPEGSISTLTIQRTEQRDSAMYRCASSLDSPVNSNQPQHFGDGTRLSIL.

This clonotype was seen at least ten times. The V and J genes are TRBV11-2 and TRBJ2-1; no firm D call. The CDR3 is made up of 13 amino acids. V was pared by 5 bases and J by 3 bases, with 8 bases between. Germline-derived CDR1 and CDR2 are SGHAT and FQNNGV. The CDR3 nucleotides are TGTGCCAGCAGCCCACACCTCTACAATGAGCAGTTCTTC. Translation gives CASSPHLYNEQFF.

This clonotype was recorded many times. The rearrangement joins TRBV7-9 to TRBJ2-5, with no clear D. The CDR3 totals 14 residues. V was shortened by 1 base and J by 0 bases, with 6 bases between the two germline ends. The V gene's germline CDR1 is SEHNR and CDR2 FQNEAQ (reference sequence). CDR3 residues: CASSLGTHQETQYF. DNA for the CDR3: TGTGCCAGCAGCTTAGGGACGCACCAAGAGACCCAGTACTTC. The whole variable domain, filled in from reference TRBV7-9 and TRBJ2-5, reads DTGVSQNPRHKITKRGQNVTFRCDPISEHNRLYWYRQTLGQGPEFLTYFQNEAQLEKSRLLSDRFSAERPKGSFSTLEIQRTEQGDSAMYLCASSLGTHQETQYFGPGTRLLVL.

This clonotype was detected ten times or more. V and J are TRBV20-1 and TRBJ1-4; D perhaps matches TRBD1 (5 bases). In germline, CDR1 is DFQATT, CDR2 SNEGSKA (reference sequence). The CDR3 covers 13 residues. V was trimmed by 3 bases and J by 7 bases, leaving 12 bases between them. The CDR3 nucleotides read TGCAGTGCTAGGACGGACATGGGTGAAAAACTGTTTTTT. Residues: CSARTDMGEKLFF.

This clonotype has just one count. With a much larger clone just one base away, this may be a read error. The rearrangement uses TRBV6-1 and TRBJ1-3, with D possibly matching TRBD1 (5 bases). CDR1 is MNHNS and CDR2 is SASEGT in the germline V gene. V lost 6 bases and J 0 bases, leaving 15 bases between the germline ends. The CDR3 is made up of 16 amino acids. The CDR3 nucleotides read TGTGCCAGCAGAAGACACTGGGGCCCCTCTGGAAACACCATATATTTT. Encoded protein: CASRRHWGPSGNTIYF.

In this sample, this clonotype turned up many times. The rearrangement links TRBV7-9 to TRBJ2-6; TRBD1 agrees at 7 bases. V trimming: 1 base; J trimming: 1 base; junction bases outside the gene matches: 4. Germline V lookup: CDR1 SEHNR, CDR2 FQNEAQ (reference sequence). The CDR3 totals 17 residues. CDR3 sequence: CASSLGTGGSGANVLTF. The CDR3 coding sequence is TGTGCCAGCAGCTTAGGGACAGGTGGATCTGGGGCCAACGTCCTGACTTTC.

Of note for this clonotype: Just one base apart from a much larger clone, this may be a read error. The chain couples TRBV5-4 to TRBJ2-5; a possible D gene is TRBD1 (6 bases). Looked up from germline, CDR1 is SGHNT and CDR2 is YYREEE (reference sequence). The CDR3 loop spans 15 amino acids. CDR3 region: CASSSGSGTQETEYF. CDR3 DNA: TGTGCCAGCAGCTCCGGGTCGGGGACACAAGAGACCGAGTACTTC. Together with reference TRBV5-4 and TRBJ2-5, the CDR3 gives the full variable domain: ETGVTQSPTHLIKTRGQQVTLRCSSQSGHNTVSWYQQALGQGPQFIFQYYREEENGRGNFPPRFSGLQFPNYSSELNVNALELDDSALYLCASSSGSGTQETEYFGPGTRLLVL.

The V gene is TRBV27, the J gene TRBJ2-1, with unresolved D. The CDR3 has 14 amino acids. Germline CDR1 and CDR2: MNHEY and SMNVEV (reference sequence). Trimming left V 5 bases short and J 7 bases short, with 15 bases between. CDR3 coding DNA: TGTGCCAGCAGTGTGGGGTGGGGTGGAAATGAGCAGTTCTTC. Translation gives CASSVGWGGNEQFF.

This clonotype has a count of ten or more. The V call is TRBV12-3 or TRBV12-4, the J call TRBJ1-6; D is uncertain. Trimming removed 1 base at V and 7 bases at J, with 5 bases between. This CDR3 spans 13 amino acids. This CDR3 is CASSLEGNSPLHF. The CDR3 DNA reads as TGTGCCAGCAGTTTAGAAGGGAATTCACCCCTCCACTTT.

In regard to this clonotype: The germline gene is not matched at one end of the junction; a read error may be the cause. The gene calls are TRBV10-3 and TRBJ1-6; D is uncertain. The V gene's germline CDR1 is ENHRY and CDR2 SYGVKD. CDR3 length equals 15 residues. Here the CDR3 DNA reads TGTGCCATCAGAGAGCGGCTAGGGCATGATTCACCCCTCCACTTC. As protein: CAIRERLGHDSPLHF.

The chain employs TRBV5-4 and TRBJ2-3, with 9 positions matching TRBD2. The CDR3 covers 16 residues. The germline gives CDR1 SGHNT, CDR2 YYREEE (reference sequence). The junction had 6 bases not matched to a gene; V was cut back by 2 bases and J by 2 bases. The CDR3 sequence is CASSFRAGGPTDTQYF. CDR3 in DNA: TGTGCCAGCAGCTTCCGAGCGGGAGGTCCCACAGATACGCAGTATTTT.

There are many counts of this clonotype. This chain links TRBV20-1 with TRBJ1-5; TRBD1 matches 8 bases. The CDR3 spans 14 residues. The junction had 7 bases not matched to a gene; V was cut back by 6 bases and J by 3 bases. Germline V CDR1 and CDR2: DFQATT, SNEGSKA (reference sequence). The chain's CDR3 is CSAPRTGNNQPQHF. CDR3 in DNA: TGCAGTGCCCCGCGGACAGGGAACAATCAGCCCCAGCATTTT.

This clonotype has a count of ten or more. The chain uses TRBV27 and TRBJ1-5; D gene unclear. The V gene lost 5 bases and the J gene lost 0 bases, with 11 bases spanning the gap. Germline CDR1 is MNHEY and CDR2 is SMNVEV (reference sequence). This CDR3 contains 15 residues. In nucleotides, the CDR3 is TGTGCCAGCAGTAGCCGTTTCGATAGCAATCAGCCCCAGCATTTT. It translates to CASSSRFDSNQPQHF.

This clonotype was recorded many times. V usage is TRBV7-9 and J usage is TRBJ2-3; weak D call: TRBD1 (5 bases). Germline values: CDR1 SEHNR, CDR2 FQNEAQ (reference sequence). The CDR3 length is 14 residues. Trimming pared 5 bases from V and 5 bases from J, leaving 14 bases between. The CDR3: CASSLPQGGDTQYF. CDR3 sequence (DNA): TGTGCCAGCAGCCTACCTCAGGGTGGAGATACGCAGTATTTT.

The V and J genes are TRBV7-9 and TRBJ2-3, with TRBD1 matching over 7 bases. Trimming removed 5 bases from V and 4 bases from J; junction bases left unmatched: 9. The CDR3 runs 15 residues. Germline CDR1 and CDR2: SEHNR and FQNEAQ (reference sequence). The CDR3 DNA follows: TGTGCCAGCAGCACGGGACAGCCTGGGGCAGATACGCAGTATTTT. This gives the protein CASSTGQPGADTQYF.

This clonotype was seen at least ten times. The chain links TRBV9 to TRBJ2-1; 9 bases map to TRBD1. The CDR3 is made up of 16 amino acids. In germline, CDR1 is SGDLS, CDR2 YYNGEE. V lost 4 bases to trimming and J lost 5 bases; unmatched junction nucleotides: 10. CDR3 sequence: CASSSVGTGLNNEQFF. CDR3 DNA: TGTGCCAGCAGCTCAGTGGGGACAGGGTTGAACAATGAGCAGTTCTTC.

A few counts support this clonotype. The chain has TRBV7-9 and TRBJ1-5; D is unresolved. This CDR3 has 15 amino acids. With 1 base removed from V and 0 bases from J, the gap between germline ends came to 7 bases. In germline, CDR1 is SEHNR, CDR2 FQNEAQ (reference sequence). The CDR3 sequence is CASSLGHNSNQPQHF. In DNA, the CDR3 is TGTGCCAGCAGCTTAGGACACAATAGCAATCAGCCCCAGCATTTT.

At least ten counts were recorded for this clonotype. This chain connects TRBV20-1 to TRBJ2-7; D may match TRBD1 or TRBD2 (5 bases each). In germline, CDR1 is DFQATT, CDR2 SNEGSKA (reference sequence). Trimming cost V 1 base and J 4 bases, with 20 bases left between them. The CDR3 contains 16 residues. The CDR3 region has the DNA TGCAGTGCTAGAGGGTACCGGGACCAAGTCCAGTACGAGCAGTACTTC. This sequence encodes CSARGYRDQVQYEQYF.

This clonotype was found a few times. This chain links TRBV18 with TRBJ2-3; D unresolved. CDR1 and CDR2 from the germline V gene are KGHSH and LQKENI. With 4 bases removed from V and 4 bases from J, the gap between germline ends came to 9 bases. The CDR3 runs 13 residues. Here the CDR3 reads CASSRTTPDTQYF. As DNA, the CDR3 is TGTGCCAGCTCACGTACTACACCAGATACGCAGTATTTT.